Detailed here is one TCR beta chain. This record comes from a study of blood T cell repertoires in COVID-19. Study in general: PBMCs, B-cell-depleted T cells, or T cells provided the cDNA or gDNA that made up the material.

Sequencing was performed with immunoSEQ multiplex PCR; in TCRdb, only in-frame clones are kept and a portion is missing. The data hold more than 40,000 clones, with roughly 84% observed a single time. This CDR3 has 16 residues. The V end was cut by 2 bases, the J end by 4 bases, with 15 bases between. Germline V lookup: CDR1 KGHSH, CDR2 LQKENI. This clonotype originated in a man aged 50 to 60 with active COVID-19. The chain carries TRBV18 and TRBJ1-5; perhaps TRBD1 as D (6 bases). The sample consisted of peripheral blood. The CDR3 DNA follows: TGTGCCAGCTCACCAAAGCCAAAGGGGACAAATCAGCCCCAGCATTTT. Translated: CASSPKPKGTNQPQHF.